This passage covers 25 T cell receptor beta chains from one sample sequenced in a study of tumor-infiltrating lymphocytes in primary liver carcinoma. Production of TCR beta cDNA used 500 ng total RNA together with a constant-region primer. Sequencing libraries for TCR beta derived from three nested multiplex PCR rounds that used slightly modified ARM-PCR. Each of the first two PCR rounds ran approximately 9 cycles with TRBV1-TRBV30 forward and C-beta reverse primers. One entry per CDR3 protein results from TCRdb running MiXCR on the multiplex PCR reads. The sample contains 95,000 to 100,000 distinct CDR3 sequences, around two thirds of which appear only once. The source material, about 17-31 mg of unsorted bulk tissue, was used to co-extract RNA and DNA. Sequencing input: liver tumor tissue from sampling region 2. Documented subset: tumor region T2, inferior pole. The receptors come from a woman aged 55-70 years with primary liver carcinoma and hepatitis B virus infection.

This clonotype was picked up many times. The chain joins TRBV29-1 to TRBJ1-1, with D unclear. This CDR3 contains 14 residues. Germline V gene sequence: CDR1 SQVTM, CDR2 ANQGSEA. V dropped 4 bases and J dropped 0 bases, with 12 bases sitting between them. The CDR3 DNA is TGCAGCGTTGTTGGTCGGTACATGAACACTGAAGCTTTCTTT. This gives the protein CSVVGRYMNTEAFF.

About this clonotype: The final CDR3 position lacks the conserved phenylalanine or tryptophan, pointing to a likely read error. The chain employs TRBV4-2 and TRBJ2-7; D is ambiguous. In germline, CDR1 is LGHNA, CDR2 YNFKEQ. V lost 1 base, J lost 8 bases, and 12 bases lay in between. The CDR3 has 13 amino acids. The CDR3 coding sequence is TGTGCCAGCAGCCAAGGAGAAGTCGCCAAGCAGTACTCC. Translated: CASSQGEVAKQYS.

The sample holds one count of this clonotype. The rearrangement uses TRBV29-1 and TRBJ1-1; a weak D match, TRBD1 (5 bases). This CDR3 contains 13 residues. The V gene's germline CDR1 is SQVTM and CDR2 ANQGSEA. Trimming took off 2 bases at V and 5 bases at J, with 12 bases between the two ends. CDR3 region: CSVELTAKTEAFF. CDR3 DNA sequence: TGCAGCGTTGAACTGACAGCTAAAACTGAAGCTTTCTTT.

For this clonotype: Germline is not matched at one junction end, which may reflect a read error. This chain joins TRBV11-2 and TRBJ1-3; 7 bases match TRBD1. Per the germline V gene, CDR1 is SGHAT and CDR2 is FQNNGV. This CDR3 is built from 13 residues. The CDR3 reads CASRLTGLNTIYF. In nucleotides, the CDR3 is TGTGCCAGCAGATTGACAGGGTTGAACACTATATACTTT.

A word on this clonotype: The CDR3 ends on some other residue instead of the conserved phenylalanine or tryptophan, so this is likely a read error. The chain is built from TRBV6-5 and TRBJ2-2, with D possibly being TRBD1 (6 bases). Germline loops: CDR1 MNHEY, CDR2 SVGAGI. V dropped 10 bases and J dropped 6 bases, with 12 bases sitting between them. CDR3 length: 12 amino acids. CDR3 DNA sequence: TGTGCCAACAGGGACCCGCCCGGGGAGCTGTTTTAT. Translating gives CANRDPPGELFY.

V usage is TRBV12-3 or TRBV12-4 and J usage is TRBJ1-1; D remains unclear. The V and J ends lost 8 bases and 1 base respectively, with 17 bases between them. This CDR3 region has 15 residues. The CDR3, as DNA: TGTGCCAGCCGTATGGGTACGGTGAGGAACACTGAAGCTTTCTTT. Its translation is CASRMGTVRNTEAFF.

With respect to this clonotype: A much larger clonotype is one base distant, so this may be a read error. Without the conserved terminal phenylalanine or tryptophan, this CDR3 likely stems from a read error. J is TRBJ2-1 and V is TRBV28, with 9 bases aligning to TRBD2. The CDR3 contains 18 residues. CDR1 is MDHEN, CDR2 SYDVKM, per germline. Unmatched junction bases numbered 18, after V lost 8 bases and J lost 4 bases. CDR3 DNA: TGTGCCAGCCCCCCTACGGGCGGGAGGGCCTTTGATTACAATGAGCAGTTCGTC. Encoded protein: CASPPTGGRAFDYNEQFV.

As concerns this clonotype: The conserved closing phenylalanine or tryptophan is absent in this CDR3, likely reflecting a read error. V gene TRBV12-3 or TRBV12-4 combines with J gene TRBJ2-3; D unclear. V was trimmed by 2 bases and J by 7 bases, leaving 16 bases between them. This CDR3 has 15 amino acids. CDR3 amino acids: CASSLWGMGKYTQYL. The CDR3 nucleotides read TGTGCCAGCAGTTTATGGGGTATGGGGAAATATACGCAGTATCTT.

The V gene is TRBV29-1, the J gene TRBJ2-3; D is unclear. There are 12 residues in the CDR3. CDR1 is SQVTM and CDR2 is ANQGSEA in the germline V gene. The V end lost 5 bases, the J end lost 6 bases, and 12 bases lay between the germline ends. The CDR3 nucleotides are TGCAGCGTTAGTGACGTCACTGATACGCAGTATTTT. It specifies CSVSDVTDTQYF.

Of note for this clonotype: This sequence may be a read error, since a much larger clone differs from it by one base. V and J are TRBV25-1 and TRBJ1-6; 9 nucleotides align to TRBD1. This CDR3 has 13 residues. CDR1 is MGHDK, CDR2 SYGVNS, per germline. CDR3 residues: CVSSGTGNSPLHF. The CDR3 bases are TGTGTCAGCAGTGGGACAGGGAATTCACCCCTCCACTTT.

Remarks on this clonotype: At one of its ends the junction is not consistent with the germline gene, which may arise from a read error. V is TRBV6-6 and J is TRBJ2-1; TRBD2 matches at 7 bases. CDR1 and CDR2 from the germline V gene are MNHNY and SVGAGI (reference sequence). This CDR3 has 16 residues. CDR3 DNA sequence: TGTGCTAGCAGTTCCCCTACAAGCGGGATGGTCAATGAGCAGTTCTTC. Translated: CASSSPTSGMVNEQFF.

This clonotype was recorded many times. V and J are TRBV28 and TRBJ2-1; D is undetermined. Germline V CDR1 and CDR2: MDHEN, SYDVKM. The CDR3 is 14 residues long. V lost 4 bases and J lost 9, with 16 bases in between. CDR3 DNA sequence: TGTGCCAGCAGTTCCCCTGGGCCCGTCAGTGAGCAGTTCTTC. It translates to CASSSPGPVSEQFF.

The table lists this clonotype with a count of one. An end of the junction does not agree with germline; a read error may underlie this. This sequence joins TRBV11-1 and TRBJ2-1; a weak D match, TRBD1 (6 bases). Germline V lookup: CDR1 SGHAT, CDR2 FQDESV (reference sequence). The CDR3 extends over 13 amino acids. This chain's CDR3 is CASRADRRNGQLF. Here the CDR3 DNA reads TGTGCCAGCAGGGCGGACAGACGAAATGGGCAGCTCTTC.

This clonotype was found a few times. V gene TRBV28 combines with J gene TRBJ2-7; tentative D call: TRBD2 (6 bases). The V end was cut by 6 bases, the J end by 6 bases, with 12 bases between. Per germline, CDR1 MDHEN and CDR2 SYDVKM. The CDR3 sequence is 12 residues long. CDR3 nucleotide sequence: TGTGCCAGCAGCCGACTAGATCGCGAGCAGTACTTC. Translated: CASSRLDREQYF.

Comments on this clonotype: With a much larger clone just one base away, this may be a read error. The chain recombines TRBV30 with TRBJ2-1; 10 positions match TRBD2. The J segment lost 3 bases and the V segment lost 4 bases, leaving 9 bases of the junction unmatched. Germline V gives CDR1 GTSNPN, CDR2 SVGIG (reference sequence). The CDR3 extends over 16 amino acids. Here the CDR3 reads CAWTGHGTSVYNEQFF. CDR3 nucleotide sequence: TGTGCCTGGACCGGCCACGGGACTAGCGTCTACAATGAGCAGTTCTTC.

CDR3 amino acids: CASVDRGDTEAFF. In nucleotides, the CDR3 is TGTGCCAGTGTGGACAGGGGGGACACTGAAGCTTTCTTT. The V and J genes are TRBV7-9 and TRBJ1-1; 10 nucleotides line up with TRBD1. The CDR3 is 13 amino acids. CDR1 and CDR2 (germline): SEHNR, FQNEAQ (reference sequence). The junction had 4 bases not matched to a gene; V was cut back by 9 bases and J by 3 bases.

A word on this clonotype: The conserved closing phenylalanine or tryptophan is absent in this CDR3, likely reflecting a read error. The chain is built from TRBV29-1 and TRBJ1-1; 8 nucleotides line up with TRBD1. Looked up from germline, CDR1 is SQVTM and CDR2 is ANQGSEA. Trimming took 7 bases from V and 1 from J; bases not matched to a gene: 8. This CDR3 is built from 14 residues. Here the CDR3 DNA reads TGCAGCGCTCTTACCGGGACAGGGAACACTGAAGCTTTCTCT. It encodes CSALTGTGNTEAFS.

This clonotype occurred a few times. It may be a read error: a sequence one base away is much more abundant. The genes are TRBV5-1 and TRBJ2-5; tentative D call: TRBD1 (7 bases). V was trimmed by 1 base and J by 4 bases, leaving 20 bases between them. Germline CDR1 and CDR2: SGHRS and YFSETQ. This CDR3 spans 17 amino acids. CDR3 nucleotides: TGCGCCAGCAGCTTGCGATGGGCGGCAGGGGGACTAGAGACCCAGTACTTC. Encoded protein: CASSLRWAAGGLETQYF.

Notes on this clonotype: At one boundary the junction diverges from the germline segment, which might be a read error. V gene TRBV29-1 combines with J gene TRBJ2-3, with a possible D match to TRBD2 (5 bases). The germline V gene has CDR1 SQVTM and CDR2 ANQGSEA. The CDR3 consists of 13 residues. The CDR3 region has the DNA TGCAGCGTGATGCGGGTGAACACAGATACGCAATATTTT. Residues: CSVMRVNTDTQYF.

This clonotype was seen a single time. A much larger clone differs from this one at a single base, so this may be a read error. For the CDR3, the DNA is TGCGTCAGCAGCCCTAGCCCCGGGGGAACATACAATGAGCAGTTCTTC. It specifies CVSSPSPGGTYNEQFF. This chain connects TRBV5-1 to TRBJ2-1, with TRBD2 as a possible D gene (6 bases). CDR1 is SGHRS and CDR2 is YFSETQ in the germline V gene. The CDR3 consists of 16 residues. Variable domain in full (rest from reference TRBV5-1 and TRBJ2-1): KAGVTQTPRYLIKTRGQQVTLSCSPISGHRSVSWYQQTPGQGLQFLFEYFSETQRNKGNFPGRFSGRQFSNSRSEMNVSTLELGDSALYLCVSSPSPGGTYNEQFFGPGTRLTVL.

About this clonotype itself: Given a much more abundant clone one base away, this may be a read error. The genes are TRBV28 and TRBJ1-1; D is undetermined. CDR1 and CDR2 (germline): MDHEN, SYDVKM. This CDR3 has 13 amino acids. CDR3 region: CTSSSRLGTEAFF. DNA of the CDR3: TGTACCAGCAGTTCCCGGTTGGGCACTGAAGCTTTCTTT.

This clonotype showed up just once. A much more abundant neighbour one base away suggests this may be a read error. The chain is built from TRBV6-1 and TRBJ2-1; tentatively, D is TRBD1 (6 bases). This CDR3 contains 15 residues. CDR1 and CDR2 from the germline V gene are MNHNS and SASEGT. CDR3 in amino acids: CTSSEGQFEYNEQLF. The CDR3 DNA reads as TGTACCAGCAGTGAAGGACAGTTTGAGTACAATGAGCAGTTGTTC.

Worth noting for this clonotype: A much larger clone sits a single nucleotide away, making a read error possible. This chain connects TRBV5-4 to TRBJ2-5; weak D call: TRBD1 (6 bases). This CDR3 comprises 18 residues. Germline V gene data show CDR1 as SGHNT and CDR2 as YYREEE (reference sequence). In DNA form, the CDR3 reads TGTACCAGCAGCTTTGGGGCCCCGGGACACGGAAACCAAGAGACCCAGTACTTC. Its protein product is CTSSFGAPGHGNQETQYF.

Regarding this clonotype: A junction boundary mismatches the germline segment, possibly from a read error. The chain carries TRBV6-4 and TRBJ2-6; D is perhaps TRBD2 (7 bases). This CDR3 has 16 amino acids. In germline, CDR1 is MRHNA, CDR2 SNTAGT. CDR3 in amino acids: CVSSGTPGSGANVLTF. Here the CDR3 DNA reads TGTGTCAGCAGCGGGACACCAGGGTCTGGGGCCAACGTCCTGACTTTC.

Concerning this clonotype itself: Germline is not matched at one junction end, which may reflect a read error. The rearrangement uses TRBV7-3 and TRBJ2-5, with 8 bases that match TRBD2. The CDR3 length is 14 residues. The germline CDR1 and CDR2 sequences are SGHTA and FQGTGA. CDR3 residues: CASSRSGSKETRYF. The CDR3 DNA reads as TGTGCCAGCAGCCGGAGCGGGAGTAAGGAGACCCGGTACTTC. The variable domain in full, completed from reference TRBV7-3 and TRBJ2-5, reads GAGVSQTPSNKVTEKGKYVELRCDPISGHTALYWYRQSLGQGPEFLIYFQGTGAADDSGLPNDRFFAVRPEGSVSTLKIQRTERGDSAVYLCASSRSGSKETRYFGPGTRLLVL.